This T cell receptor (beta chain) is drawn from a study of OX40 agonist ivuxolimab in advanced cancers. About the study: Patients were given ivuxolimab, an antibody that agonizes OX40 (CD134).

Autoimmune disease history or systemic immunosuppression was exclusionary. Sequenced by immunoSEQ multiplex PCR; TCRdb stores in-frame clones only, minus some. The table records some 69,000 clones, 80% to 90% of them present only once. Germline V lookup: CDR1 SNHLY, CDR2 FYNNEI. Unmatched junction bases numbered 4, after V lost 7 bases and J lost 1 base. The CDR3 extends over 15 amino acids. This TCR came from an adult with an advanced solid tumor such as melanoma, head and neck, liver or kidney cancer. The material sequenced was CD4+ or CD8+ T cells sorted from blood, taken in a trial of the OX40 agonist ivuxolimab. V and J are TRBV2 and TRBJ1-6; 7 bases map to TRBD1. The CDR3 nucleotides are TGTGCCAGCACAGGGGGTTCGTCCTATAATTCACCCCTCCACTTT. Translation gives CASTGGSSYNSPLHF.